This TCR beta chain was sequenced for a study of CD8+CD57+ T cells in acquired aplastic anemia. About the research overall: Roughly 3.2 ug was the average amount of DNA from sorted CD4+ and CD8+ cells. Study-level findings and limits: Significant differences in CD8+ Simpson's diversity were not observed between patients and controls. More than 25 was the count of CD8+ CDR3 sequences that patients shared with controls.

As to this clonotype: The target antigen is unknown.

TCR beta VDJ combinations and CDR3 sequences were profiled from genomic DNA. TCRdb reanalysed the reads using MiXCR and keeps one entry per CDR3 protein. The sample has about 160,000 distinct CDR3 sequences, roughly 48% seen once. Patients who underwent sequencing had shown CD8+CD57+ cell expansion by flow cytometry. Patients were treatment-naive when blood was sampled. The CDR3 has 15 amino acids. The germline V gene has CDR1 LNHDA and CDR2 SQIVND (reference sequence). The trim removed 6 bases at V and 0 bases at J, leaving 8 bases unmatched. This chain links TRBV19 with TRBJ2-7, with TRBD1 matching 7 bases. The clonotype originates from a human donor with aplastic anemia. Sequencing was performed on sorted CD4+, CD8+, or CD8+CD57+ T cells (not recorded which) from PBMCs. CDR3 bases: TGTGCCAGTAGGAGGGCGTCAGGGGGCTCCTACGAGCAGTACTTC. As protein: CASRRASGGSYEQYF.